This T cell receptor (beta chain) was sequenced during a study of T cells in Graves' hyperthyroidism and ophthalmopathy. Study-wide findings and caveats: Blood also carried most thyroid clonotypes expanded above 0.001.

Authors of the study amplified TCR beta CDR3 regions from RNA transcripts. In the first-round RT-PCR of the TCR CDR3, the HTBI primer set was used. TCRdb re-called the multiplex PCR reads with MiXCR, one entry per CDR3 protein. The table has 490,000 or so distinct CDR3 sequences, 46% seen once. This clonotype was recorded many times. Antigen unknown. V lost 5 bases and J 0 bases, leaving 8 bases between the germline ends. There are 13 residues in the CDR3. CDR1 DFQATT and CDR2 SNEGSKA come from the germline V gene (reference sequence). The receptor's source is an adult woman with Graves' disease, either hyperthyroidism or ophthalmopathy (not recorded which). The V gene is TRBV20-1, the J gene TRBJ1-5; no clear D. The specimen sequenced was peripheral blood or thyroid tissue (not recorded which). CDR3 DNA sequence: TGCAGTGCTGGCGTGGATAGCAATCAGCCCCAGCATTTT. It yields the protein CSAGVDSNQPQHF.